This T cell receptor (beta chain) was found in a study of Ad26.COV2.S vaccination and SARS-CoV-2 variants. Study-level background: Participants got Ad26.COV2.S intramuscularly, once or twice 56 days apart.

The study, taken as a whole, reports: Measures of TCR breadth and depth may have fallen short of total T cell responses.

This CDR3 region has 14 residues. Trimming left V 1 base short and J 0 bases short, with 3 bases between. CDR1 and CDR2 from the germline V gene are MNHEY and SVGAGI. Details on this clone: Its specificity is unknown.

Measured with immunoSEQ multiplex PCR; TCRdb has only the in-frame clones, and not every one. The sample shows 440,000 or so clones, 80% to 90% of them seen only once. The treatment was: over 15 received Ad26.COV2.S at low or high dose, single or two shots; roughly 5 received placebo; per-sample allocation not given. Day 63 following the first vaccine or placebo injection was when the samples were taken. This TCR came from a person between 18 and 60 years old who received the Ad26.COV2.S COVID-19 vaccine or a placebo. Here the sequenced sample was peripheral blood, taken in a trial of Ad26.COV2.S vaccine versus placebo. This chain uses TRBV6-5 with TRBJ2-2; unclear D gene. The CDR3 bases are TGTGCCAGCAGTTACTGGACGAACACCGGGGAGCTGTTTTTT. It is translated as CASSYWTNTGELFF.